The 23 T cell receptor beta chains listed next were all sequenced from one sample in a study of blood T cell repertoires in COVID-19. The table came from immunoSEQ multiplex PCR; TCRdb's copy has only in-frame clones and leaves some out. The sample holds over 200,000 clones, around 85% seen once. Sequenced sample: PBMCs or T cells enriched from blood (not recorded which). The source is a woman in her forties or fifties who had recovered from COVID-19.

The CDR3 DNA sequence: TGTGCCAGCAGCCTCGCTAGCGGGAAAGAGACCCAGTACTTC. Its protein product is CASSLASGKETQYF. The chain links TRBV5-6 to TRBJ2-5; 9 bases are a match to TRBD2. This CDR3 is 14 amino acids long. The V gene end was trimmed by 4 bases and the J gene end by 3 bases; junction bases not matched to a gene: 4. Germline CDR1 and CDR2: SGHDT and YYEEEE.

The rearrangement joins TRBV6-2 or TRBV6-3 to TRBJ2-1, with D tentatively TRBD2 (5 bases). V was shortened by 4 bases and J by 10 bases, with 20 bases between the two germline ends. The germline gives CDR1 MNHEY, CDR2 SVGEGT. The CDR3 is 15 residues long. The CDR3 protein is CASSSGLRGRREQFF. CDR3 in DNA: TGTGCCAGCAGTTCCGGGCTCCGAGGAAGGAGGGAGCAGTTCTTC.

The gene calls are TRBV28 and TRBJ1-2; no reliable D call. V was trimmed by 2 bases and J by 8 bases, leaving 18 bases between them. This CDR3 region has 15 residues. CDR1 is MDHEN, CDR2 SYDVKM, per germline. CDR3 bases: TGTGCCAGCAGTTTAAACGGAGAGGTCCCCTACGGCTACACCTTC. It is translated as CASSLNGEVPYGYTF.

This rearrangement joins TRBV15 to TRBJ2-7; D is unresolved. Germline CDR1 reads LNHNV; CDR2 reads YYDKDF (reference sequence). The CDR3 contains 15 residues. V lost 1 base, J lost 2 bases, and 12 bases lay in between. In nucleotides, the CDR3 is TGTGCCACCAGCAGAGGGGCGTCAAGCCCCTACGAGCAGTACTTC. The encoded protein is CATSRGASSPYEQYF.

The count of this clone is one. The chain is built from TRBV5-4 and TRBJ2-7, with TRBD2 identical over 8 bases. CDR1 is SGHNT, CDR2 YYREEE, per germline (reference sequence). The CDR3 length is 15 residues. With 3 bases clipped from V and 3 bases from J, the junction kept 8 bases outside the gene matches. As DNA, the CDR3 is TGTGCCAGCAGCTCCCCGGGGGGGGCCGACTACGAGCAGTACTTC. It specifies CASSSPGGADYEQYF.

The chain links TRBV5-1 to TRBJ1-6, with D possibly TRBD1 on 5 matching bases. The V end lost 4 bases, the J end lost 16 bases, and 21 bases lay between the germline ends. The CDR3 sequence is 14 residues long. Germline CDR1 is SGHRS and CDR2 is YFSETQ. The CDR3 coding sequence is TGCGCCAGCAGCACGCAGGGTTGGGCTTCTGCACTCCACTTT. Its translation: CASSTQGWASALHF. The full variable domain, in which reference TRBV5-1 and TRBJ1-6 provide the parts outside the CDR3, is KAGVTQTPRYLIKTRGQQVTLSCSPISGHRSVSWYQQTPGQGLQFLFEYFSETQRNKGNFPGRFSGRQFSNSRSEMNVSTLELGDSALYLCASSTQGWASALHFGNGTRLTVT.

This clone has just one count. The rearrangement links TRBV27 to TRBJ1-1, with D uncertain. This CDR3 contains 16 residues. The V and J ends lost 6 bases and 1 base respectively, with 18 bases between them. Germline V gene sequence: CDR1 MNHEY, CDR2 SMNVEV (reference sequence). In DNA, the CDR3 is TGTGCCAGCAGCCTATCGTATGTGACTCAGAACACTGAAGCTTTCTTT. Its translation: CASSLSYVTQNTEAFF.

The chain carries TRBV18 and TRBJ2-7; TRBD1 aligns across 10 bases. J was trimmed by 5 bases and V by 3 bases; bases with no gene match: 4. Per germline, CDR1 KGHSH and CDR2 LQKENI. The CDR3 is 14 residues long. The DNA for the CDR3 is TGTGCCAGCTCACCTCGGACAGGGGGGGACGAGCAGTACTTC. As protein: CASSPRTGGDEQYF.

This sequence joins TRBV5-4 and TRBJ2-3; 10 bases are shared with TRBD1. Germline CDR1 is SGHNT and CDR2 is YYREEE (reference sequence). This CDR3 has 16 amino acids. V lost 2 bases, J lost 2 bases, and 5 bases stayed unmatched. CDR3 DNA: TGTGCCAGCAGCTTTCCCGGGACAGGGGACACAGATACGCAGTATTTT. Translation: CASSFPGTGDTDTQYF.

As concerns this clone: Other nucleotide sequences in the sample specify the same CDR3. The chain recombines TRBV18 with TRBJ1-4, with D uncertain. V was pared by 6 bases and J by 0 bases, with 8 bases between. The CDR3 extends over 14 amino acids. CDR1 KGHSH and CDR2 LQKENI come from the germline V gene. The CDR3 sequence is CASSPVATNEKLFF. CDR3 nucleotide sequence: TGTGCCAGCTCCCCCGTTGCAACTAATGAAAAACTGTTTTTT.

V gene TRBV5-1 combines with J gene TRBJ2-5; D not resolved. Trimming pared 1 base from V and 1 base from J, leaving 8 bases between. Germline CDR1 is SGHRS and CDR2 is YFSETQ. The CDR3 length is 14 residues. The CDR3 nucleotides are TGCGCCAGCAGCTTGAAACATCCCCAAGAGACCCAGTACTTC. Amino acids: CASSLKHPQETQYF.

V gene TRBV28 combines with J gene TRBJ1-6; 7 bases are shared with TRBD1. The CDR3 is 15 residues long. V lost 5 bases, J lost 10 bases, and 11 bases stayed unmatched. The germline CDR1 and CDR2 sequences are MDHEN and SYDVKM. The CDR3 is CASSRDSPLGSPLHF. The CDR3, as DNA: TGTGCCAGCAGTAGGGACAGCCCTTTAGGGTCACCCCTCCACTTT.

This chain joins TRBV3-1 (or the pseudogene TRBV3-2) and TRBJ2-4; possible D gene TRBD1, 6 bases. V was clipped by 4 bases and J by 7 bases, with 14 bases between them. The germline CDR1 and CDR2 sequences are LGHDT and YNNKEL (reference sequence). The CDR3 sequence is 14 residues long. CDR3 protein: CASSRTTGNNIQYF. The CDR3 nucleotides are TGTGCCAGCAGCCGCACCACAGGGAACAACATTCAGTACTTC.

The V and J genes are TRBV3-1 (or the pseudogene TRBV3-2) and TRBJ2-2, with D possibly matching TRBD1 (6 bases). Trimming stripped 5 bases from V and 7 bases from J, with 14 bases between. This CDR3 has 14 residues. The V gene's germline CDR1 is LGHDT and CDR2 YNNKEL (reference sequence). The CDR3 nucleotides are TGTGCCAGCAGCATTAACAGGGTCGACGGGGAGCTGTTTTTT. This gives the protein CASSINRVDGELFF.

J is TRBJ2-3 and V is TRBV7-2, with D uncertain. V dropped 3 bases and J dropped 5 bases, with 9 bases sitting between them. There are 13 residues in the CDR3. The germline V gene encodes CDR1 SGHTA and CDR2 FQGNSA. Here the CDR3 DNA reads TGTGCCAGCAGCTTTAAGTCAGGAGATACGCAGTATTTT. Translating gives CASSFKSGDTQYF.

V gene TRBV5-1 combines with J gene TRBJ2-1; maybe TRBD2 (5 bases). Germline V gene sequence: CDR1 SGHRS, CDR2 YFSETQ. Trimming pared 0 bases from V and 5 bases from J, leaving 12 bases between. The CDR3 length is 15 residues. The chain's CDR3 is CASSLEIGGNNEQFF. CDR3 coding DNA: TGCGCCAGCAGCTTGGAAATTGGAGGCAACAATGAGCAGTTCTTC.

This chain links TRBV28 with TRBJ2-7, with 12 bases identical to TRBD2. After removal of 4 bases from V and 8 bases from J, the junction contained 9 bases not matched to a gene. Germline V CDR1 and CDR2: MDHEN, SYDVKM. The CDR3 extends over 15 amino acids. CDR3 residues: CASSSDLAGGPKQYF. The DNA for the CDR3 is TGTGCCAGCAGTTCCGACCTAGCGGGAGGGCCTAAGCAGTACTTC.

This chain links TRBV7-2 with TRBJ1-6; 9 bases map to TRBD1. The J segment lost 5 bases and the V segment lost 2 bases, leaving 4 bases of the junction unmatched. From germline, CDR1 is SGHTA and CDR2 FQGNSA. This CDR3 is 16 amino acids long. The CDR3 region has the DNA TGTGCCAGCAGCTTATTGAGGACAGGGGATAATTCACCCCTCCACTTT. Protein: CASSLLRTGDNSPLHF.

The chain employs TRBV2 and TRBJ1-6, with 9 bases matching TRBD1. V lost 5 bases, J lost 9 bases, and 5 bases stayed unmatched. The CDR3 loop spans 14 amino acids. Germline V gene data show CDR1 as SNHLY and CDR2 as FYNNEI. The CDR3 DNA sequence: TGTGCCAGCAGTCCGGGACAGGGAGGTTCACCCCTCCACTTT. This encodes CASSPGQGGSPLHF.

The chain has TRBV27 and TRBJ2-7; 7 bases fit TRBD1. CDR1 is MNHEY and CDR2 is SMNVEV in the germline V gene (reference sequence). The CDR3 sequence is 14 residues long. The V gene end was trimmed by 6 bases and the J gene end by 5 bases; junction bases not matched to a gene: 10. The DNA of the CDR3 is TGTGCCAGCAGGACAGGGAATTCGGTCAACGAGCAGTACTTC. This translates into CASRTGNSVNEQYF.

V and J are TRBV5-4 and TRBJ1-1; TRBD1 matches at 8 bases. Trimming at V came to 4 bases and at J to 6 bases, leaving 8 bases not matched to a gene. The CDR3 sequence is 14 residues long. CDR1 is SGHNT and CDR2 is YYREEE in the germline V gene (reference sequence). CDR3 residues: CASSVRQGRPEAFF. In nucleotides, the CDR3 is TGTGCCAGCAGCGTCAGACAGGGGCGGCCTGAAGCTTTCTTT.

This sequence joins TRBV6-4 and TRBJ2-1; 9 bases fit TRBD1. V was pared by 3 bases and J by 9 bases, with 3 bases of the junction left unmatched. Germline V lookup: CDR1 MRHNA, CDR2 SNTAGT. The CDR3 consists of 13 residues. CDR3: CASSEGQGTEQFF. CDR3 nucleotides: TGTGCCAGCAGTGAGGGACAGGGAACTGAGCAGTTCTTC.

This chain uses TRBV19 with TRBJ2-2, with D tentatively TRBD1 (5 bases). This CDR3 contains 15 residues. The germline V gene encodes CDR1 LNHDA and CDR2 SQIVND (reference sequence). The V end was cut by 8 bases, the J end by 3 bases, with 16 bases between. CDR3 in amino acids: CASVSGLPYTGELFF. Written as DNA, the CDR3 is TGTGCCAGTGTTTCAGGGTTGCCTTACACCGGGGAGCTGTTTTTT.